This T cell receptor (beta chain) is drawn from a study of response to subunit inactivated influenza vaccine. Study results and limitations: T cells newly recruited by each seasonal influenza vaccination are few, the authors suggested.

From the RT-PCR reads, TCRdb called clonotypes with MiXCR, one entry per CDR3 protein. The table records more than 550,000 distinct CDR3 sequences, about 12% of them present only once. This CDR3 spans 13 amino acids. Per germline, CDR1 SGHRS and CDR2 YFSETQ. V lost 6 bases to trimming and J lost 0 bases, with 8 bases between them. This clonotype has a handful of counts. Its target is unknown. The sample here was PBMCs from blood, taken on the day of vaccination. This sequence originates from a man between 45 and 60 years old who received an inactivated influenza vaccine. J is TRBJ2-3 and V is TRBV5-1, with a tentative D call TRBD1 (5 bases). The CDR3 here is CASIAGSTDTQYF. Written as DNA, the CDR3 is TGCGCCAGCATAGCAGGGAGCACAGATACGCAGTATTTT.